This T cell receptor (beta chain) came from a study of long-term antiretroviral therapy in people with HIV. General study results and limits: The ART regimens used between about 2004 and 2017 may be less effective than current ones.

Concerning this clone itself: Its antigen is still unknown.

Before DNA extraction, about 0.95-10 million cryopreserved PBMC were held in the samples. The CDR3 contains 17 residues. The V segment lost 6 bases and the J segment 4 bases; nucleotides outside the gene matches: 7. CDR1 and CDR2 (germline): SGHTA, FQGTGA. Assay version v3.0 of immunoSEQ was used, and it was run at survey level. TCRdb's copy holds only in-frame clones and misses some; the assay was immunoSEQ multiplex PCR. The table has over 9,000 clones, about four fifths seen once; the top ten hold over 10%. V is TRBV7-3 and J is TRBJ2-1; 15 bases line up with TRBD2. The sequencing used unsorted PBMCs, collected 1.2 years after starting antiretroviral therapy. The clonotype comes from a man aged 40-50 years with HIV. CDR3 nucleotide sequence: TGTGCCAGCAGTCAGGGACTAGCGGGGGGACCTTACAATGAGCAGTTCTTC. Amino acids: CASSQGLAGGPYNEQFF.